The 8 T cell receptor beta chains presented below share a single source sample, sequenced in a study of T cells in women clearing cervical HPV infection. Libraries were prepared by immunoSEQ multiplex PCR; TCRdb keeps only in-frame clonotypes and omits some of them. This sample's table reports 25,000 to 35,000 clones. The sequenced sample consisted of blood buffy coat. These receptors were taken from a woman aged 18 to 69 with a cervical HPV16 infection that either progressed to CIN3+ or cleared (not recorded which).

Concerning this clone: The read ends 3 residues before the CDR3 terminus; that terminus is restored from the germline J gene. This chain links TRBV11-2 with TRBJ2-5; the D gene is possibly TRBD1 (6 bases). V was pared by 5 bases and J by 2 bases, with 12 bases between. Germline CDR1 and CDR2: SGHAT and FQNNGV. CDR3 length equals 14 residues. CDR3 DNA (partial): TGTGCCAGCAGCGCACGACAGGAACAAGAGACC. Protein product: CASSARQEQET. The full CDR3 protein reads CASSARQEQETQYF.

For this clone: The CDR3 end is not reached by the read, which stops 3 residues before it; the germline J gene fills it in. The chain couples TRBV4-2 to TRBJ2-7, with 9 nucleotides matching TRBD1. Germline V gene data show CDR1 as LGHNA and CDR2 as YNFKEQ. The CDR3 has 16 residues. V dropped 0 bases and J dropped 3; count of bases not matched to a gene: 6. The CDR3 spells CASSQDAGQGGYEQYF. The CDR3 bases that were read are TGTGCCAGCAGCCAAGATGCGGGACAGGGCGGCTACGAG.

On this clone itself: The read gets to within 3 residues of the CDR3 end, and the germline J gene fills in the rest. The V gene is TRBV6-1, the J gene TRBJ2-6; D gene uncertain. This CDR3 has 15 amino acids. The germline gives CDR1 MNHNS, CDR2 SASEGT. With 3 bases removed from V and 0 bases from J, the gap between germline ends came to 6 bases. The covered CDR3 bases are TGTGCCAGCAGTGAGCGACTCTCTGGGGCCAACGTC. Translation: CASSERLSGANV. The full-length CDR3 reads as CASSERLSGANVLTF.

About this clone itself: From the germline J gene comes the end of the CDR3, since the read stops 3 residues before it. The chain links TRBV6-2 or TRBV6-3 to TRBJ2-1; 7 bases line up with TRBD2. The length of the CDR3 is 15 residues. CDR1 and CDR2 from the germline V gene are MNHEY and SVGEGT. V shed 2 bases, J shed 3 bases, and the junction held 4 bases outside the gene matches. The CDR3 loop reads CASSYVQRGYNEQFF. The sequenced part of the CDR3 DNA is TGTGCCAGCAGTTACGTCCAGCGGGGCTACAATGAG.

As to this clone: The DNA ends 3 residues before the CDR3 does, and the rest of the CDR3 is filled in from the germline J gene. This chain joins TRBV30 and TRBJ1-2; 8 bases fit TRBD1. V gave up 4 bases and J gave up 4 bases; unmatched junction bases: 2. Germline loops: CDR1 GTSNPN, CDR2 SVGIG (reference sequence). The CDR3 length is 12 residues. The covered CDR3 bases are TGTGCCTGGAAGCAGGGGGCCTATGGC. This encodes CAWKQGAYG. The whole CDR3 region reads CAWKQGAYGYTF.

About this clone itself: The read is 3 residues too short to cover the CDR3 end, so that end is filled in from the germline J gene. The chain joins TRBV10-1 to TRBJ2-7; 9 positions agree with TRBD2. CDR3 size: 15 residues. V shed 3 bases, J shed 2 bases, and the junction held 5 bases outside the gene matches. CDR1 and CDR2 from the germline V gene are WNHNN and SYGVQD (reference sequence). The CDR3 here is CASSDALAGAYEQYF. The CDR3 DNA, read in part, is TGCGCCAGCAGTGATGCACTAGCGGGCGCCTACGAG.

Partial CDR3 DNA: TGTGCCAGTAGTATAGATCGGTACAGACACTATGGC. Its protein is CASSIDRYRHYG. Given in full, the CDR3 is CASSIDRYRHYGYTF. The rearrangement uses TRBV19 and TRBJ1-2; D is ambiguous. The CDR3 end is not reached by the read, which stops 3 residues before it; the germline J gene fills it in. The length of the CDR3 is 15 residues. In germline, CDR1 is LNHDA, CDR2 SQIVND (reference sequence). V shed 0 bases and J shed 3 bases, with 11 bases lying between them.

On this clone: The CDR3 extends 3 residues past the end of the read, so its final part is completed from the germline J gene. The chain couples TRBV5-1 to TRBJ1-2; 8 bases map to TRBD1. J gave up 3 bases and V 4 bases, and 11 bases lay outside the gene matches. Germline assignment: CDR1 SGHRS and CDR2 YFSETQ. The CDR3 spans 16 residues. CDR3 sequence: CASSPGAGGYDYGYTF. The CDR3 bases that were read are TGCGCCAGCAGCCCTGGCGCAGGGGGCTACGACTATGGC.